This T cell receptor (beta chain) comes out of a study of blood T cell repertoires in COVID-19. V was pared by 7 bases and J by 4 bases, with 9 bases of the junction left unmatched. The germline V gene has CDR1 MDHEN and CDR2 SYDVKM. The CDR3 is 15 amino acids. Produced via immunoSEQ multiplex PCR; TCRdb's table is partial and in-frame only. Of more than 150,000 clones listed, more than 65% are singletons. This sequence originates from a man between 45 and 60 years old who had recovered from COVID-19. Sequenced input: PBMCs or T cells enriched from blood (not recorded which). V usage is TRBV28 and J usage is TRBJ1-4; 7 bases fit TRBD1. As DNA, the CDR3 is TGTGCCAGCACCCTACTGGGACAGAATAATGAAAAACTGTTTTTT. Translation: CASTLLGQNNEKLFF.